Listed below are T cell receptor beta chains from one sample, sequenced in a study of CD8+CD57+ T cells in acquired aplastic anemia. TCRdb reprocessed the reads with MiXCR, giving one entry per CDR3 protein. The data show fewer than 250,000 distinct CDR3 sequences, around half seen once. The sample was sorted CD4+, CD8+, or CD8+CD57+ T cells (not recorded which) from PBMCs. These receptors were taken from a human donor in good health, serving as a control. The CDR3 runs from the conserved cysteine through the conserved F or W. The D gene is left open where the match is weak. Clone size is given for some rows only: seen once, a few or many times, or a class if the clone is expanded.

j_gene	d_gene	v_gene	abundance	CDR3aa	CDR3nt
TRBJ2-1	-	TRBV24-1	many	CATSDATRDNEQFF	TGTGCCACCAGTGATGCAACCCGGGACAATGAGCAGTTCTTC
TRBJ2-7	TRBD2	TRBV20-1	-	CSAGTSEYEQYF	TGCAGTGCCGGGACTAGCGAATACGAGCAGTACTTC
TRBJ2-5	-	TRBV7-6	-	CASSPSGRGQETQYF	TGTGCCAGCAGTCCGTCCGGGCGGGGCCAAGAGACCCAGTACTTC
TRBJ1-5	TRBD1	TRBV4-1	-	CASSMTGISNQPQHF	TGCGCCAGCAGCATGACAGGGATCAGCAATCAGCCCCAGCATTTT
TRBJ1-2	TRBD1	TRBV20-1	-	CSASGSGTGGGYTF	TGCAGTGCTAGTGGGTCCGGGACAGGGGGGGGCTACACCTTC
TRBJ2-2	-	TRBV10-3	-	CAILNQTGTNTGELFF	TGTGCCATTCTAAACCAGACCGGGACAAACACCGGGGAGCTGTTTTTT
TRBJ2-1	-	TRBV4-2	-	CASCQGWASNDGQFF	TGTGCCAGCTGCCAGGGGTGGGCCTCAAACGATGGGCAGTTCTTC
TRBJ2-3	-	TRBV5-1	-	CASSKEDGLRGTQYF	TGCGCCAGCAGCAAAGAGGACGGATTAAGAGGTACGCAGTATTTT
TRBJ1-4	-	TRBV20-1	many	CSARSIGEKLFF	TGCAGTGCTAGGTCAATCGGTGAAAAACTGTTTTTT
TRBJ2-1	-	TRBV2	-	CASSEHGENEQFF	TGTGCCAGCAGTGAGCACGGTGAGAATGAGCAGTTCTTC
TRBJ2-7	TRBD2	TRBV11-2	few	CASSFSLGREGLYF	TGTGCCAGCAGCTTCAGCCTTGGGAGGGAGGGCCTGTACTTC
TRBJ2-2	TRBD2	TRBV27	many	CASSFVAGFAGELFF	TGTGCCAGCAGTTTCGTAGCGGGGTTTGCCGGGGAGCTGTTTTTT
TRBJ1-6	-	TRBV20-1	many	CSAASSEGSYNSPLHF	TGCAGTGCCGCCTCTTCGGAGGGCTCCTATAATTCACCCCTCCACTTT
TRBJ2-6	-	TRBV29-1	-	CSVERANVLTF	TGCAGCGTTGAAAGGGCCAACGTCCTGACTTTC
TRBJ2-1	TRBD2	TRBV7-3	-	CASSKRGGTSGGENEQFF	TGTGCCAGCAGCAAACGCGGCGGGACTAGCGGGGGGGAGAATGAGCAGTTCTTC
TRBJ1-5	-	TRBV25-1	few	CASSGMAGNQPQHF	TGTGCCAGCAGTGGTATGGCAGGGAATCAGCCCCAGCATTTT
TRBJ2-7	-	TRBV18	many	CASSPTTGNYEQYF	TGTGCCAGCTCACCGACCACAGGGAACTACGAGCAGTACTTC
TRBJ2-7	TRBD1	TRBV15	many	CATSREADRVEGQYF	TGTGCCACCAGCAGAGAGGCGGACAGGGTGGAGGGGCAGTACTTC
TRBJ1-5	-	TRBV28	many	CASSLKGSNQPQHF	TGTGCCAGCAGTTTAAAAGGGAGCAATCAGCCCCAGCATTTT
TRBJ2-7	-	TRBV7-9	-	CASNTGPAYEQYF	TGTGCCAGCAACACGGGACCCGCCTACGAGCAGTACTTC
TRBJ1-2	TRBD1	TRBV7-2	many	CASSHRQGAAIWYGYTF	TGTGCCAGCAGCCATAGACAGGGGGCTGCGATATGGTATGGCTACACCTTC
TRBJ2-2	-	TRBV6-2/TRBV6-3	few	CASKGTGELFF	TGTGCCAGCAAGGGAACCGGGGAGCTGTTTTTT
TRBJ2-7	-	TRBV6-2/TRBV6-3	many	CASSFDRYYEQYF	TGTGCCAGCAGTTTTGACAGATACTACGAGCAGTACTTC
TRBJ2-7	TRBD1	TRBV20-1	-	CSAGTGGLWEQYF	TGCAGTGCTGGGACAGGGGGCTTATGGGAGCAGTACTTC
TRBJ2-5	-	TRBV24-1	-	CATSDFRTAETQYF	TGTGCCACCAGTGATTTTCGGACAGCAGAGACCCAGTACTTC
TRBJ2-5	TRBD1	TRBV5-1	-	CASSTGQGGTQETQYF	TGCGCCAGCAGCACCGGACAGGGGGGGACTCAAGAGACCCAGTACTTC
TRBJ2-1	TRBD2	TRBV7-9	-	CASSAGTSGYNEQFF	TGTGCCAGCAGCGCCGGGACTAGCGGCTACAATGAGCAGTTCTTC
TRBJ1-6	-	TRBV20-1	few	CSARDWGSVNSPLHF	TGCAGTGCTAGAGATTGGGGCAGTGTCAATTCACCCCTCCACTTT
TRBJ2-3	-	TRBV7-8	-	CASSPGQPTDTQCF	TGCGCCAGCAGCCCTGGACAGCCGACAGATACGCAGTGTTTT
TRBJ2-3	TRBD2	TRBV19	-	CATAKAGGRTDTQYF	TGTGCCACCGCAAAAGCGGGGGGTCGCACAGATACGCAGTATTTT
TRBJ1-5	TRBD1	TRBV20-1	many	CSATKTGTALYQPQHF	TGCAGTGCTACTAAGACAGGGACGGCATTATATCAGCCCCAGCATTTT
TRBJ2-6	TRBD1	TRBV11-2	-	CASSLDERLSGTACSGANVLTF	TGTGCCAGCAGCTTAGACGAGAGGCTGTCCGGGACAGCGTGCTCTGGGGCCAACGTCCTGACTTTC
TRBJ2-1	-	TRBV7-9	-	CASSSVSAGRKHNEQFF	TGTGCCAGCAGCTCGGTCTCGGCGGGGAGGAAACACAATGAGCAGTTCTTC
TRBJ1-6	TRBD1	TRBV25-1	-	CASSESGQFYNSPLHF	TGTGCCAGCAGTGAATCGGGACAGTTTTATAATTCACCCCTCCACTTT
TRBJ2-3	-	TRBV6-1	-	CASILGARTDTQYF	-
TRBJ2-5	-	TRBV15	-	CATSSSKAGSLETQYF	TGTGCCACCAGCAGCTCTAAAGCTGGGTCATTAGAGACCCAGTACTTC
TRBJ1-1	-	TRBV5-1	many	CASRPTAGVNTEAFF	TGCGCCAGCAGGCCGACAGCAGGGGTGAACACTGAAGCTTTCTTT
TRBJ2-7	TRBD1	TRBV5-4	-	CASSLDRISSYEQYF	TGTGCCAGCAGCCTGGACAGGATAAGCTCCTACGAGCAGTACTTC
TRBJ1-1	-	TRBV20-1	-	CSARPPRTEAFF	TGCAGTGCTAGACCACCACGGACTGAAGCTTTCTTT
TRBJ2-3	TRBD2	TRBV24-1	many	CATSDSSGGPDTQYF	TGTGCCACCAGTGATTCCAGCGGGGGGCCGGATACGCAGTATTTT
TRBJ2-5	-	TRBV19	-	CASSIGLSTTQYF	TGTGCCAGTAGTATCGGTTTATCGACGACCCAGTACTTC
TRBJ2-7	TRBD1	TRBV28	many	CASSGQGLSYEQYF	TGTGCCAGCAGTGGACAGGGCCTCTCCTACGAGCAGTACTTC
TRBJ1-2	-	TRBV20-1	few	CSARDQGDGYTF	TGCAGTGCTAGAGATCAGGGAGACGGCTACACCTTC
TRBJ2-3	-	TRBV11-3	-	CASSRGSGSHTDTQYF	TGTGCCAGCAGCCGAGGTTCAGGGTCACACACAGATACGCAGTATTTT
TRBJ2-3	-	TRBV5-1	-	CASSPGGSIDTQYF	TGCGCCAGCAGCCCGGGTGGGAGCATAGATACGCAGTATTTT
TRBJ2-7	TRBD1	TRBV6-2/TRBV6-3	many	CASSSQGANEQYF	TGTGCCAGCAGTTCACAGGGGGCGAACGAGCAGTACTTC
TRBJ2-7	-	TRBV3-1	many	CASSQTTVSYEQYF	TGTGCCAGCAGCCAAACGACAGTCTCCTACGAGCAGTACTTC
TRBJ2-7	TRBD1	TRBV6-2/TRBV6-3	-	CASSLTQSGTGGSHEQYF	TGTGCCAGCAGCTTAACCCAGTCTGGGACAGGGGGTTCCCACGAGCAGTACTTC
TRBJ1-2	-	TRBV29-1	few	CSAYLGGGYTF	TGCAGCGCCTACCTAGGAGGGGGCTACACCTTC
TRBJ2-7	-	TRBV7-2	many	CASSLEVGAYEQYF	TGTGCCAGCAGCTTAGAGGTAGGGGCCTACGAGCAGTACTTC